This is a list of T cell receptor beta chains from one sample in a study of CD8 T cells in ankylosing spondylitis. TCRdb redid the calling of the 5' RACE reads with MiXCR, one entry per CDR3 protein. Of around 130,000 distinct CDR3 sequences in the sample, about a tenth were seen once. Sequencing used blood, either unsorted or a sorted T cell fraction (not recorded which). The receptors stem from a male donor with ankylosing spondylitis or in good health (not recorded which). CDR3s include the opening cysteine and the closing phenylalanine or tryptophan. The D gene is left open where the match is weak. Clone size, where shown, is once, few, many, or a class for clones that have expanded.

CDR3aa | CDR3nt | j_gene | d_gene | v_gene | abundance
CSACLGRDKNIQYF | TGCAGTGCCTGTTTGGGGCGGGACAAAAACATTCAGTACTTC | TRBJ2-4 | NA | TRBV20-1 | many
CASSLGDRPADTQYF | TGTGCCAGCAGCTTAGGGGACCGCCCCGCAGATACGCAGTATTTT | TRBJ2-3 | NA | TRBV7-9 | many
CASSLGGRGTDTQYF | TGTGCCAGCAGCTTAGGAGGCAGGGGCACAGATACGCAGTATTTT | TRBJ2-3 | NA | TRBV7-2 | many
CSARVGNYEQYF | TGCAGTGCTAGAGTCGGCAACTACGAGCAGTACTTC | TRBJ2-7 | NA | TRBV20-1 | many
CASSTPRDSPYEQYF | TGTGCCAGCAGTACCCCTCGGGACTCCCCCTACGAGCAGTACTTC | TRBJ2-7 | NA | TRBV6-1 | many
CASRSRDSIYNEQFF | TGTGCCAGCAGGAGTAGGGACTCAATCTACAATGAGCAGTTCTTC | TRBJ2-1 | NA | TRBV4-2 | many
CSARVQSYEQYF | TGCAGCGCCAGGGTGCAGAGCTACGAGCAGTACTTC | TRBJ2-7 | NA | TRBV29-1 | many
CSVEEGWDNEQFF | TGCAGCGTTGAAGAAGGGTGGGACAATGAGCAGTTCTTC | TRBJ2-1 | NA | TRBV29-1 | many
CASRGIDTQYF | TGTGCCAGCAGGGGAATCGATACGCAGTATTTT | TRBJ2-3 | NA | TRBV12-3/TRBV12-4 | many
CASSLTGGLNTEAFF | TGTGCCAGCAGCCTAACAGGGGGCCTGAACACTGAAGCTTTCTTT | TRBJ1-1 | TRBD1 | TRBV27 | many
CASGSPDGELFF | TGTGCCAGCGGCTCTCCGGACGGGGAGCTGTTTTTT | TRBJ2-2 | NA | TRBV27 | many
CSVAWEDQYF | TGCAGCGTAGCCTGGGAGGACCAGTACTTC | TRBJ2-5 | NA | TRBV29-1 | many
CASSLEGRSYEQYF | TGTGCCAGCAGCTTAGAGGGGCGGTCCTACGAGCAGTACTTC | TRBJ2-7 | NA | TRBV7-2 | many
CASSLAATGGQETQYF | TGTGCCAGCAGCTTAGCGGCGACAGGGGGCCAAGAGACCCAGTACTTC | TRBJ2-5 | TRBD1 | TRBV7-2 | many
CSAVSPSGSSYEQYF | TGCAGTGCCGTTTCCCCTAGCGGGAGTTCCTACGAGCAGTACTTC | TRBJ2-7 | TRBD2 | TRBV20-1 | few
CSAPTSGTLRTDTQYF | TGCAGTGCTCCGACTAGCGGGACGTTACGCACAGATACGCAGTATTTT | TRBJ2-3 | TRBD2 | TRBV20-1 | many
CASRGTRQGAEINTGELFF | TGTGCCAGCAGAGGGACTCGACAGGGGGCTGAGATCAACACCGGGGAGCTGTTTTTT | TRBJ2-2 | TRBD1 | TRBV7-8 | few
CSWRGADTQYF | TGCAGCTGGAGGGGGGCAGATACGCAGTATTTT | TRBJ2-3 | NA | TRBV29-1 | many
CASSPREKGEKLFF | TGTGCCAGCAGTCCCCGGGAAAAAGGTGAAAAACTGTTTTTT | TRBJ1-4 | NA | TRBV12-3/TRBV12-4 | many
CASSLWAGGDEQYF | TGTGCCAGCAGTTTATGGGCAGGGGGCGACGAGCAGTACTTC | TRBJ2-7 | TRBD1 | TRBV12-3/TRBV12-4 | few
CSARVVWGTYNEQFF | TGCAGTGCTAGAGTAGTATGGGGGACCTACAATGAGCAGTTCTTC | TRBJ2-1 | NA | TRBV20-1 | NA
CASRGGLEIEQFF | TGCGCCAGCAGGGGGGGACTAGAGATTGAGCAGTTCTTC | TRBJ2-1 | TRBD2 | TRBV5-1 | many
CASSFVSAWGANEKLFF | TGTGCCAGCAGTTTCGTATCAGCGTGGGGAGCTAATGAAAAACTGTTTTTT | TRBJ1-4 | NA | TRBV27 | NA
CSVGGGHTGELFF | TGCAGCGTTGGTGGGGGGCACACCGGGGAGCTGTTTTTT | TRBJ2-2 | NA | TRBV29-1 | many
CSASPAGSYEQYF | TGCAGTGCTAGCCCAGCGGGATCCTACGAGCAGTACTTC | TRBJ2-7 | TRBD2 | TRBV20-1 | many
CASSRGPTAQYF | TGTGCCAGTTCCCGGGGCCCAACGGCCCAGTACTTC | TRBJ2-5 | NA | TRBV7-8 | NA
CASSKSGGPNTGELFF | TGTGCCAGCAGCAAATCCGGGGGGCCGAACACCGGGGAGCTGTTTTTT | TRBJ2-2 | NA | TRBV11-2 | few
CSASRWQWETQYF | TGCAGTGCTAGTCGGTGGCAGTGGGAGACCCAGTACTTC | TRBJ2-5 | NA | TRBV20-1 | many
CASSLAWGSGISSYNSPLHF | TGCGCCAGCAGCTTGGCTTGGGGGAGCGGGATCAGCTCCTATAATTCACCCCTCCACTTT | TRBJ1-6 | NA | TRBV5-1 | NA
CASSGDRGRSAKNIQYF | TGTGCCAGCAGTGGGGACAGGGGGCGGTCGGCCAAAAACATTCAGTACTTC | TRBJ2-4 | TRBD1 | TRBV6-1 | many
CSVLGNRLAGTGELFF | TGCAGCGTTTTGGGAAACAGACTAGCGGGGACCGGGGAGCTGTTTTTT | TRBJ2-2 | TRBD2 | TRBV29-1 | many